This T cell receptor (beta chain) was captured by sequencing in a study of blood T cell repertoires in COVID-19. Across the study: PBMCs, B-cell-depleted T cells, or T cells provided the cDNA or gDNA that made up the material.

Measured with immunoSEQ multiplex PCR; TCRdb has only the in-frame clones, and not every one. The sample records some 250,000 clones, nearly 90% being singletons. Material: peripheral blood. This sequence was found in a woman under 40 with acute or convalescent COVID-19.

The CDR3 spells CASSIRDIAQPQHF. The DNA of the CDR3 is TGTGCCAGTAGTATTCGGGACATAGCGCAGCCCCAGCATTTT. The J gene is TRBJ1-5, the V gene TRBV19; a weak D match, TRBD1 (6 bases). CDR1 is LNHDA, CDR2 SQIVND, per germline (reference sequence). The CDR3 length is 14 residues. With 3 bases removed from V and 7 bases from J, the gap between germline ends came to 13 bases.